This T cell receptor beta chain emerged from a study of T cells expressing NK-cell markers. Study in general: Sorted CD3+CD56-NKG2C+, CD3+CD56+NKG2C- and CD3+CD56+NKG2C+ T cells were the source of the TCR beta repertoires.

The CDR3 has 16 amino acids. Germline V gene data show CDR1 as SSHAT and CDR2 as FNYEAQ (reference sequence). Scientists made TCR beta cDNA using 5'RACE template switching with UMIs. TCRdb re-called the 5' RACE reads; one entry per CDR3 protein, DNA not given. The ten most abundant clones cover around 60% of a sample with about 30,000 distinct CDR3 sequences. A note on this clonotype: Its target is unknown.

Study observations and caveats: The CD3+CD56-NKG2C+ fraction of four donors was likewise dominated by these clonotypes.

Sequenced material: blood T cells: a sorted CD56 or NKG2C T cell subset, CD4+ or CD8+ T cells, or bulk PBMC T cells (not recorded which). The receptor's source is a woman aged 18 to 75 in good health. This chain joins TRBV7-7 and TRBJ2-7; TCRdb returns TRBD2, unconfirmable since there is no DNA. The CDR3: CASSFGLAGEGYEQYF.